This TCR beta chain was recorded in a study of high-grade serous ovarian cancer treatment subgroups. As for the study in general: Each sample yielded on average 7,494 unique TCR beta rearrangements from 12,000 to 15,000 reads. Study results and limitations: Tumors within one patient showed repertoire similarity of roughly 0.095 to 0.85.

With respect to this clone: What it binds is not known.

The repertoire was sequenced with immunoSEQ multiplex PCR; TCRdb's copy has only in-frame clones and lacks some. Of 3,000 or so clones in the sample, roughly 65% were seen once. Tumor tissue was taken before any definitive surgery or chemotherapy was given. This TCR was sampled from a human donor with high-grade serous ovarian cancer. The sample was tumor tissue.

The CDR3 nucleotides read TGTGCCAGCAGCCAAGTTTACGGGGAGCTGTTTTTT. Translation: CASSQVYGELFF. The chain carries TRBV14 and TRBJ2-2, with no clear D. The length of the CDR3 is 12 residues. V was pared by 1 base and J by 7 bases, with 4 bases between. Germline V gene sequence: CDR1 SGHDN, CDR2 FVKESK.